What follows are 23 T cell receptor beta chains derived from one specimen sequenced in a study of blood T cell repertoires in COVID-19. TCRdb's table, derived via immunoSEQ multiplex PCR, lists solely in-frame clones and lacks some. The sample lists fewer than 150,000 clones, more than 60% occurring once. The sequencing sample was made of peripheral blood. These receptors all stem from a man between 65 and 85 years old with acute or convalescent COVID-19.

In DNA, the CDR3 is TGTGCCAGCAGCGTAGCAACAGGGACGATGAACACTGAAGCTTTCTTT. Translated: CASSVATGTMNTEAFF. The rearrangement joins TRBV9 to TRBJ1-1; D might be TRBD1 (6 bases). V lost 0 bases, J lost 0 bases, and 12 bases lay in between. The germline gives CDR1 SGDLS, CDR2 YYNGEE. This CDR3 has 16 amino acids.

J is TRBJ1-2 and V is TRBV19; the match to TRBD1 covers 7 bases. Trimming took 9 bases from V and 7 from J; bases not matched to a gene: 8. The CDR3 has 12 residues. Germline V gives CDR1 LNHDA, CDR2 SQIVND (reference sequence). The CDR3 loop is CASRDRVGGYTF. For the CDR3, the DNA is TGTGCCAGCCGAGACAGGGTTGGTGGCTACACCTTC.

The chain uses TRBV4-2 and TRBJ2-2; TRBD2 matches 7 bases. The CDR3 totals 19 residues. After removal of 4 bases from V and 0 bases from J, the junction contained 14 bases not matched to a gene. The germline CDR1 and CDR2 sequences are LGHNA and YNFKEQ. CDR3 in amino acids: CASSRDQRGGDANTGELFF. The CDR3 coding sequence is TGTGCCAGCAGCCGAGATCAGCGCGGGGGAGACGCGAACACCGGGGAGCTGTTTTTT.

The CDR3 reads CSVGQGVDLPLHF. The CDR3 nucleotides read TGCAGCGTGGGACAGGGGGTCGACTTGCCCCTCCACTTT. The chain joins TRBV29-1 to TRBJ1-6, with 11 bases that match TRBD1. The CDR3 is 13 residues long. Germline loops: CDR1 SQVTM, CDR2 ANQGSEA. V dropped 6 bases and J dropped 13; count of bases not matched to a gene: 8. The entire variable domain, with the rest obtained from reference TRBV29-1 and TRBJ1-6, is as follows: SAVISQKPSRDICQRGTSLTIQCQVDSQVTMMFWYRQQPGQSLTLIATANQGSEATYESGFVIDKFPISRPNLTFSTLTVSNMSPEDSSIYLCSVGQGVDLPLHFGNGTRLTVT.

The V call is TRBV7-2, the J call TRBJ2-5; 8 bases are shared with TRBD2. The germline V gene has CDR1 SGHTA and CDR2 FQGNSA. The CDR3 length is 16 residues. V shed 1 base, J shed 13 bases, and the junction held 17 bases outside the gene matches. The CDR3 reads CASSLEVGSGGLIPYF. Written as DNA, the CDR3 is TGTGCCAGCAGCTTAGAGGTGGGCAGCGGGGGCCTCATACCGTACTTC.

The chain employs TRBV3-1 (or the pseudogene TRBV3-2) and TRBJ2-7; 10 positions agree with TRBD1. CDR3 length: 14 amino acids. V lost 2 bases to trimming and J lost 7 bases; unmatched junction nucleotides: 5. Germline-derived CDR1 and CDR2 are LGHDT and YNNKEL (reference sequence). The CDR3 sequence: CASSQRDRGWEQYF. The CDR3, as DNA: TGTGCCAGCAGCCAACGGGACAGGGGTTGGGAGCAGTACTTC.

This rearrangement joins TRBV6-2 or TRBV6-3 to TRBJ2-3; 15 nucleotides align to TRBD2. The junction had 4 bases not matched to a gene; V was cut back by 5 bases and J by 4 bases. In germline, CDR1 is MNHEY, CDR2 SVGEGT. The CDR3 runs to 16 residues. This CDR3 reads CASSGTSGGRPDTQYF. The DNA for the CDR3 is TGTGCCAGCAGTGGGACTAGCGGGGGGAGGCCAGATACGCAGTATTTT.

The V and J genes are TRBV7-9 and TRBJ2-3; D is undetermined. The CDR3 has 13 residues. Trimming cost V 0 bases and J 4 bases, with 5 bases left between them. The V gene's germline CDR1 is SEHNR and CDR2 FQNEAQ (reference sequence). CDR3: CASSLARADTQYF. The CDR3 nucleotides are TGTGCCAGCAGCTTAGCCCGGGCAGATACGCAGTATTTT.

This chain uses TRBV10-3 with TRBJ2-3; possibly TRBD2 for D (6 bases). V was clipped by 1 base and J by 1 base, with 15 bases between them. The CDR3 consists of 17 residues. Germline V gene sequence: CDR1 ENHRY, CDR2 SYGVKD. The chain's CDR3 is CAISEFEAGYGTDTQYF. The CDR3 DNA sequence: TGTGCCATCAGTGAGTTTGAAGCGGGCTATGGCACAGATACGCAGTATTTT.

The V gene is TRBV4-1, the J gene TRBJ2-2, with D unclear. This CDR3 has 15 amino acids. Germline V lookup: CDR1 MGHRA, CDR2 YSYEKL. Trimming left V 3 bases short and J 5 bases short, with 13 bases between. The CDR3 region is CASSHPTVRTGELFF. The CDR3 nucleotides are TGCGCCAGCAGCCATCCCACTGTGCGGACCGGGGAGCTGTTTTTT.

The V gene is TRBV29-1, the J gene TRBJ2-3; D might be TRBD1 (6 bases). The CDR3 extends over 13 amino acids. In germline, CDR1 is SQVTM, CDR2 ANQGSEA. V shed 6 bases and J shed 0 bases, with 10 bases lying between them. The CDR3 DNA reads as TGCAGCGTCCCCGGACAGAGCACAGATACGCAGTATTTT. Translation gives CSVPGQSTDTQYF.

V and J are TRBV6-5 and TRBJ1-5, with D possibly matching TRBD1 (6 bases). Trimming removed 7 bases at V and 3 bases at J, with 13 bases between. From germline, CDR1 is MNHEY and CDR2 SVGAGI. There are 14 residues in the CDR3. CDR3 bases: TGTGCCAGCAAATCGGGACATTACAATCAGCCCCAGCATTTT. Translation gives CASKSGHYNQPQHF.

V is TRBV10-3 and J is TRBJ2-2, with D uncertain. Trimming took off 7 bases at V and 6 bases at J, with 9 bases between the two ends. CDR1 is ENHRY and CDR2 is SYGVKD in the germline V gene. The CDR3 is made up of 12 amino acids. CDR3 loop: CAITPRSGELFF. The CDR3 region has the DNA TGTGCCATCACCCCACGGTCCGGGGAGCTGTTTTTT.

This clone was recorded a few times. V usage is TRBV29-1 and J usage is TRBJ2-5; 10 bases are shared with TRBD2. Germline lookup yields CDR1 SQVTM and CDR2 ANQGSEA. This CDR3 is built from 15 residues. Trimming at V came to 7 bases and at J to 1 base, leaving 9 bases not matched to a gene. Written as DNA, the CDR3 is TGCAGCGCCAGTCCCGGGACTAGCGTCCAAGAGACCCAGTACTTC. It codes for CSASPGTSVQETQYF.

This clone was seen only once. The CDR3 DNA is TGTGCCAGCTCGAAGGGGCTCGGGTATGGCTACACCTTC. This gives the protein CASSKGLGYGYTF. This sequence joins TRBV6-4 and TRBJ1-2; D perhaps matches TRBD1 (5 bases). With 8 bases removed from V and 5 bases from J, the gap between germline ends came to 15 bases. Germline CDR1 is MRHNA and CDR2 is SNTAGT. The CDR3 is made up of 13 amino acids.

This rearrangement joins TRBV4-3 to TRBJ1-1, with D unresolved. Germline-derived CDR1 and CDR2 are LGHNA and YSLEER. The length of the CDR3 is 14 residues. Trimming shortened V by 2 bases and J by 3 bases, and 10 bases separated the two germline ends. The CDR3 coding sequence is TGCGCCAGCAGCCAACGTCCAGGTTACACTGAAGCTTTCTTT. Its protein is CASSQRPGYTEAFF.

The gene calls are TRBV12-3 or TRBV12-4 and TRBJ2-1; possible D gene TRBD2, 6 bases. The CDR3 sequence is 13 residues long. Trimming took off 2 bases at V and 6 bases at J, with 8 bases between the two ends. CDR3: CASSLSGGNEQFF. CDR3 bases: TGTGCCAGCAGTTTATCCGGGGGCAATGAGCAGTTCTTC.

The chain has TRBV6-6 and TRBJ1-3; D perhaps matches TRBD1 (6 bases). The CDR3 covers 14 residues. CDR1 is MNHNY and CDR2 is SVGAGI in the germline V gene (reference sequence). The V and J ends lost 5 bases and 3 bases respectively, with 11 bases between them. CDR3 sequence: CASSQQGYGNTIYF. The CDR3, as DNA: TGTGCCAGCAGTCAACAGGGATATGGAAACACCATATATTTT.

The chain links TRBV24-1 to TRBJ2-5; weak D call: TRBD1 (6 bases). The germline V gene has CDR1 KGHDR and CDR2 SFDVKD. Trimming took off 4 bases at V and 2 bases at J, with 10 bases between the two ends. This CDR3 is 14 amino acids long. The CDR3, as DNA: TGTGCCACCAGTGACCCTGGACAGCAAGAGACCCAGTACTTC. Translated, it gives CATSDPGQQETQYF.

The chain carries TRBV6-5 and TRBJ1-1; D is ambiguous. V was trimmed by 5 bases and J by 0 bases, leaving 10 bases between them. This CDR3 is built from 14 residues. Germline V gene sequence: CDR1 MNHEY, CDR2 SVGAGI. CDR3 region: CASSRLTLNTEAFF. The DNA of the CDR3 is TGTGCCAGCAGTCGACTGACTCTGAACACTGAAGCTTTCTTT.

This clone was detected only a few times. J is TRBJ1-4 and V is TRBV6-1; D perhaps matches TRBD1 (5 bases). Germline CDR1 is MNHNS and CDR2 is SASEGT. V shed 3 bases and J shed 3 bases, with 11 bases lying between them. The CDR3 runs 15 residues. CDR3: CASSELGGANEKLFF. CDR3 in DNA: TGTGCCAGCAGTGAGTTGGGGGGAGCTAATGAAAAACTGTTTTTT.

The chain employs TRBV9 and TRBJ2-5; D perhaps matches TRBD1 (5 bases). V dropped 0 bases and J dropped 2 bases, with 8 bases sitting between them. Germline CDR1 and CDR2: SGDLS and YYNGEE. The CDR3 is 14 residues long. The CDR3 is CASSVGTKQETQYF. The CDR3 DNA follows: TGTGCCAGCAGCGTAGGGACAAAACAAGAGACCCAGTACTTC. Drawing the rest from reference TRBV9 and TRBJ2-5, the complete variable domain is DSGVTQTPKHLITATGQRVTLRCSPRSGDLSVYWYQQSLDQGLQFLIQYYNGEERAKGNILERFSAQQFPDLHSELNLSSLELGDSALYFCASSVGTKQETQYFGPGTRLLVL.

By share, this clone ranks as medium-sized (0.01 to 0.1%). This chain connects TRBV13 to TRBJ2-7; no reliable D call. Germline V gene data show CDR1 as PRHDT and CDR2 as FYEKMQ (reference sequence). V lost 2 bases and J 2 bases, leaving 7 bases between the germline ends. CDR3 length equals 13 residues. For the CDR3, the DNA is TGTGCCAGCAGCTTAAAGCCGACCTACGAGCAGTACTTC. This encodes CASSLKPTYEQYF.